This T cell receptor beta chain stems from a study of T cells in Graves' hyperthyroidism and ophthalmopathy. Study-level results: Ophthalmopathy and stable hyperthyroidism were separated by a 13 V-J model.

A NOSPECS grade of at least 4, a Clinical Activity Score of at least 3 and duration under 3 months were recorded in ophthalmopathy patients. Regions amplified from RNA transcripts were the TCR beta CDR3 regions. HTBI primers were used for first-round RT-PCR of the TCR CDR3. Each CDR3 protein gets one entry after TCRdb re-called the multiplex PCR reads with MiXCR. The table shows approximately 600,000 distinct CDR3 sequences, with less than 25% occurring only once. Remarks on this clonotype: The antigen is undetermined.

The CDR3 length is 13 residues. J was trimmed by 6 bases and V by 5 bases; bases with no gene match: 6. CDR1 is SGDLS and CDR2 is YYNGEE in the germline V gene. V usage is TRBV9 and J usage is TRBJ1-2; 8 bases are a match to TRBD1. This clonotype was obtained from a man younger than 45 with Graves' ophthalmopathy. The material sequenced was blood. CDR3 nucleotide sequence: TGTGCCAGCAGAGCTGACAGGGGAGATGGCTACACCTTC. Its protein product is CASRADRGDGYTF.